This TCR beta chain is from a study of radiotherapy plus CTLA-4 blockade in lung cancer (dated by TCRdb to the late 2010s). For the wider study: Objective responses occurred in more than 15% of enrolled patients, and around 29% achieved disease control.

General conclusions and limits of the study: TCR clones derived from tumors expanded in peripheral blood after treatment with radiotherapy and ipilimumab. The strongest predictors of response were reported to be early dynamic shifts in blood T cell clones along with a rise in serum interferon-beta following radiation.

With respect to this clone: No cognate antigen has been identified for it. Per-nucleotide qualities are absent, and no much larger clonotype sits a single base away.

Focal radiation therapy combined with CTLA-4 blockade (ipilimumab) was tested in patients with chemo-refractory metastatic non-small-cell lung cancer. Receptor amplification or capture employed the immunoSEQ multiplex PCR assay. Entries here come from immuneACCESS through TCRdb and include only in-frame sequences with V and J called. Some clones fail to appear in such tables; in the studies checked, an unresolved V gene covers under half of the shortfall, and the cause of the remainder is unknown. The sample yields under 100,000 clones; about 83% were counted once. In total, the top ten clones hold about 14% of the sample. Sequenced here: peripheral blood, sampled from a patient treated with radiotherapy plus ipilimumab. This TCR was recovered from a human donor with non-small cell lung cancer that progressed on radiotherapy plus ipilimumab.

The encoded CDR3 is CASSSMGSPTDTQYF. The nucleotides read TGTGCCAGCAGTTCCATGGGAAGCCCGACAGATACGCAGTATTTT. The V gene is TRBV2 and the J gene is TRBJ2-3; no D gene call is confident. At the junction V is shortened by 5 bases and J by 3 bases, with 15 bases in between. The CDR3, cysteine through phenylalanine, is 15 amino acids long. The only DNA kept is the CDR3, 45 bases in frame from the first base. The germline V gene gives CDR1 as SNHLY and CDR2 as FYNNEI.